The 32 T cell receptor beta chains reported below all come from one sample, sequenced in a study of T cell responses to AZD1222 COVID-19 vaccine. Repertoires were generated with immunoSEQ multiplex PCR, while TCRdb's copy carries only in-frame clones and drops some. The sample includes 150,000 or so clones, about 93% of them seen just once. The sequencing here drew on peripheral blood, taken on day 0 of AZD1222 vaccination. All receptors come from an adult in good health.

V usage is TRBV27 and J usage is TRBJ1-2; 9 bases fit TRBD1. The CDR3 runs to 13 residues. Germline CDR1 MNHEY, CDR2 SMNVEV (reference sequence). V lost 4 bases, J lost 8 bases, and 5 bases stayed unmatched. CDR3 DNA sequence: TGTGCCAGCAGTTACCGGACAGGGGAGGGCTACACCTTC. This translates into CASSYRTGEGYTF.

The chain uses TRBV27 and TRBJ1-5; D possibly corresponds to TRBD1 (5 bases). V dropped 2 bases and J dropped 1 base, with 9 bases sitting between them. CDR3 length: 15 amino acids. The germline CDR1 and CDR2 sequences are MNHEY and SMNVEV (reference sequence). The CDR3 region has the DNA TGTGCCAGCAGTTTAGGGGCTAGGAGCAATCAGCCCCAGCATTTT. Protein product: CASSLGARSNQPQHF.

This clone was observed once. The chain links TRBV7-9 to TRBJ1-3; maybe TRBD1 (6 bases). Trimming cost V 5 bases and J 7 bases, with 21 bases left between them. The CDR3 has 16 residues. The germline V gene has CDR1 SEHNR and CDR2 FQNEAQ (reference sequence). The CDR3 loop is CASSPEISGALNTIYF. CDR3 bases: TGTGCCAGCAGCCCCGAAATCTCAGGGGCGTTGAACACCATATATTTT. Together with reference TRBV7-9 and TRBJ1-3, the CDR3 gives the full variable domain: DTGVSQNPRHKITKRGQNVTFRCDPISEHNRLYWYRQTLGQGPEFLTYFQNEAQLEKSRLLSDRFSAERPKGSFSTLEIQRTEQGDSAMYLCASSPEISGALNTIYFGEGSWLTVV.

The table lists this clone with a count of one. The chain uses TRBV2 and TRBJ1-4; TRBD1 aligns across 7 bases. Per the germline V gene, CDR1 is SNHLY and CDR2 is FYNNEI. The CDR3 contains 15 residues. The ends lost 6 bases at V and 6 bases at J; junction bases unmatched: 10. In nucleotides, the CDR3 is TGTGCCAGCAGCGCTCAGGGGGGGACCGATGAAAAACTGTTTTTT. It translates to CASSAQGGTDEKLFF.

V usage is TRBV7-3 and J usage is TRBJ2-3; TRBD2 matches 11 bases. This CDR3 spans 14 amino acids. V shed 3 bases and J 5 bases; nucleotides not matched to a gene: 1. Germline assignment: CDR1 SGHTA and CDR2 FQGTGA. CDR3 in DNA: TGTGCCAGCAGCTTTAGCGGGGGGGAAGATACGCAGTATTTT. It translates to CASSFSGGEDTQYF.

The rearrangement joins TRBV19 to TRBJ1-4, with D perhaps TRBD1 (5 bases). Between the trimmed V and J ends, which lost 6 bases and 3 bases, there was a span of 14 bases. CDR3 length equals 15 residues. Looked up from germline, CDR1 is LNHDA and CDR2 is SQIVND (reference sequence). The CDR3 region has the DNA TGTGCCAGTAGCGAGTGGGGGTCGGCTAATGAAAAACTGTTTTTT. Translating it yields CASSEWGSANEKLFF. Full variable domain (missing parts from reference TRBV19 and TRBJ1-4): DGGITQSPKYLFRKEGQNVTLSCEQNLNHDAMYWYRQDPGQGLRLIYYSQIVNDFQKGDIAEGYSVSREKKESFPLTVTSAQKNPTAFYLCASSEWGSANEKLFFGSGTQLSVL.

The chain couples TRBV30 to TRBJ2-2; no firm D call. The V gene's germline CDR1 is GTSNPN and CDR2 SVGIG (reference sequence). V gave up 4 bases and J gave up 1 base, with 10 bases separating them. This CDR3 has 14 amino acids. CDR3 nucleotide sequence: TGTGCCTGGACCGCCCAGTTGAACACCGGGGAGCTGTTTTTT. Translated: CAWTAQLNTGELFF.

The CDR3 bases are TGTGCCAGCAGCACAGGGGGGAACACTGAAGCTTTCTTT. It is translated as CASSTGGNTEAFF. This rearrangement joins TRBV16 to TRBJ1-1; 8 nucleotides align to TRBD1. The CDR3 has 13 amino acids. The junction had 0 bases not matched to a gene; V was cut back by 5 bases and J by 1 base. Germline CDR1 and CDR2: KGHSY and FQNENV.

The rearrangement joins TRBV14 to TRBJ1-2; D is ambiguous. This CDR3 has 13 amino acids. Germline CDR1 is SGHDN and CDR2 is FVKESK. Deletions cut 0 bases from V and 3 bases from J, with 5 bases between. In DNA, the CDR3 is TGTGCCAGCAGCCAAGATAGCGACTATGGCTACACCTTC. This gives the protein CASSQDSDYGYTF.

The J gene is TRBJ1-2, the V gene TRBV6-5; the D gene is possibly TRBD1 (5 bases). Germline V gene lookup returns CDR1 MNHEY and CDR2 SVGAGI. V lost 6 bases, J lost 2 bases, and 13 bases lay in between. CDR3 length equals 14 residues. Here the CDR3 reads CASSPGGGNYGYTF. In DNA form, the CDR3 reads TGTGCCAGCAGCCCCGGCGGGGGGAACTATGGCTACACCTTC.

The rearrangement joins TRBV11-3 to TRBJ1-5; 10 nucleotides match TRBD1. This CDR3 region has 17 residues. V gave up 4 bases and J gave up 2 bases; unmatched junction bases: 8. Germline V gives CDR1 SGHNT, CDR2 YENEEA. As DNA, the CDR3 is TGTGCCAGCAGCTACCCGGGACAGGGGTTCGGCAATCAGCCCCAGCATTTT. Encoded protein: CASSYPGQGFGNQPQHF.

The chain links TRBV7-9 to TRBJ2-1; 7 nucleotides agree with TRBD2. The ends lost 2 bases at V and 7 bases at J; junction bases unmatched: 2. The V gene's germline CDR1 is SEHNR and CDR2 FQNEAQ (reference sequence). This CDR3 is built from 13 residues. CDR3 amino acids: CASSLNSGNEQFF. CDR3 sequence (DNA): TGTGCCAGCAGCTTAAATAGCGGGAATGAGCAGTTCTTC. The variable domain in full, with the rest retrieved from reference TRBV7-9 and TRBJ2-1, is DTGVSQNPRHKITKRGQNVTFRCDPISEHNRLYWYRQTLGQGPEFLTYFQNEAQLEKSRLLSDRFSAERPKGSFSTLEIQRTEQGDSAMYLCASSLNSGNEQFFGPGTRLTVL.

CDR3: CASTTGDYGYTF. For the CDR3, the DNA is TGCGCCAGCACCACAGGGGACTATGGCTACACCTTC. The chain joins TRBV10-2 to TRBJ1-2; 7 nucleotides match TRBD1. The germline V gene encodes CDR1 WSHSY and CDR2 SAAADI. The CDR3 contains 12 residues. V was clipped by 7 bases and J by 3 bases; unmatched bases: 2.

This CDR3 is CASSEGFREKLFF. The CDR3 nucleotides read TGTGCCAGCAGTGAAGGGTTTAGAGAAAAACTGTTTTTT. The chain is built from TRBV25-1 and TRBJ1-4, with unresolved D. Germline values: CDR1 MGHDK, CDR2 SYGVNS. Between the trimmed V and J ends, which lost 2 bases and 8 bases, there was a span of 9 bases. The CDR3 covers 13 residues.

The chain links TRBV19 to TRBJ2-1; TRBD2 is a possible D gene (6 bases). The CDR3 sequence is 15 residues long. CDR1 and CDR2 (germline): LNHDA, SQIVND (reference sequence). Deletions cut 3 bases from V and 2 bases from J, with 11 bases between. The DNA of the CDR3 is TGTGCCAGTAGTATCGGCGGGGCCACCTACAATGAGCAGTTCTTC. This translates into CASSIGGATYNEQFF. Variable domain in full (rest from reference TRBV19 and TRBJ2-1): DGGITQSPKYLFRKEGQNVTLSCEQNLNHDAMYWYRQDPGQGLRLIYYSQIVNDFQKGDIAEGYSVSREKKESFPLTVTSAQKNPTAFYLCASSIGGATYNEQFFGPGTRLTVL.

J is TRBJ1-1 and V is TRBV10-2; D unresolved. Germline CDR1 and CDR2: WSHSY and SAAADI. The CDR3 runs 15 residues. The ends were cut back, 2 bases at V and 4 bases at J, with 14 bases in the middle. The CDR3 reads CASSERVAGSTEAFF. CDR3 coding DNA: TGCGCCAGCAGTGAGAGGGTCGCGGGGTCCACTGAAGCTTTCTTT.

The chain carries TRBV3-1 (or the pseudogene TRBV3-2) and TRBJ1-2; perhaps TRBD1 as D (5 bases). The V gene's germline CDR1 is LGHDT and CDR2 YNNKEL (reference sequence). Deletions cut 3 bases from V and 2 bases from J, with 13 bases between. This CDR3 is 15 amino acids long. The CDR3 DNA reads as TGTGCCAGCAGCCACAGCGGGGCGGGGAACTATGGCTACACCTTC. It encodes CASSHSGAGNYGYTF.

V and J are TRBV5-4 and TRBJ1-6; D remains ambiguous. This CDR3 is 12 amino acids long. V was pared by 0 bases and J by 9 bases, with 4 bases between. Germline-derived CDR1 and CDR2 are SGHNT and YYREEE (reference sequence). The CDR3 here is CASSLVGSPLHF. As DNA, the CDR3 is TGTGCCAGCAGCTTGGTTGGTTCACCCCTCCACTTT.

The V gene is TRBV6-5, the J gene TRBJ1-2; 9 nucleotides line up with TRBD1. The CDR3 runs 14 residues. With 6 bases clipped from V and 8 bases from J, the junction kept 10 bases outside the gene matches. In germline, CDR1 is MNHEY, CDR2 SVGAGI. CDR3 region: CASRITGGGEGYTF. Written as DNA, the CDR3 is TGTGCCAGCAGAATTACAGGGGGCGGGGAGGGCTACACCTTC.

The J gene is TRBJ2-5, the V gene TRBV3-1 (or the pseudogene TRBV3-2); tentative D call: TRBD2 (7 bases). The V end lost 3 bases, the J end lost 5 bases, and 13 bases lay between the germline ends. The CDR3 sequence is 14 residues long. CDR1 and CDR2 from the germline V gene are LGHDT and YNNKEL (reference sequence). The chain's CDR3 is CASSHGGGWETQYF. The CDR3 DNA reads TGTGCCAGCAGCCATGGGGGGGGCTGGGAGACCCAGTACTTC.

The genes are TRBV19 and TRBJ2-7, with D unresolved. Germline V CDR1 and CDR2: LNHDA, SQIVND (reference sequence). V was pared by 7 bases and J by 2 bases, with 21 bases between. The length of the CDR3 is 16 residues. Here the CDR3 reads CASTPTPKALAYEQYF. The CDR3 nucleotides are TGTGCCAGTACCCCGACCCCGAAGGCTCTTGCCTACGAGCAGTACTTC.

This sequence joins TRBV19 and TRBJ1-1; maybe TRBD1 (5 bases). V was clipped by 5 bases and J by 5 bases, with 15 bases between them. Germline values: CDR1 LNHDA, CDR2 SQIVND (reference sequence). The CDR3 length is 14 residues. CDR3 bases: TGTGCCAGTAGTCTCCGGGGGGGTCGGACTGAAGCTTTCTTT. Protein sequence: CASSLRGGRTEAFF. The variable domain in full, with the rest retrieved from reference TRBV19 and TRBJ1-1, is DGGITQSPKYLFRKEGQNVTLSCEQNLNHDAMYWYRQDPGQGLRLIYYSQIVNDFQKGDIAEGYSVSREKKESFPLTVTSAQKNPTAFYLCASSLRGGRTEAFFGQGTRLTVV.

The rearrangement joins TRBV7-2 to TRBJ2-2; D is tentatively TRBD1 or TRBD2 (5 bases each). Germline CDR1 is SGHTA and CDR2 is FQGNSA. Trimming removed 3 bases at V and 4 bases at J, with 15 bases between. This CDR3 comprises 16 residues. This chain's CDR3 is CASSFRARGRTGELFF. The CDR3 DNA reads TGTGCCAGCAGCTTTAGGGCTAGGGGACGCACCGGGGAGCTGTTTTTT.

The chain recombines TRBV5-6 with TRBJ2-7; D may correspond to TRBD1 or TRBD2 (5 bases each). The CDR3 is 13 amino acids. Deletions cut 2 bases from V and 5 bases from J, with 11 bases between. CDR1 and CDR2 from the germline V gene are SGHDT and YYEEEE. DNA for the CDR3: TGTGCCAGCAGCTTTGGGACCCATGACGAGCAGTACTTC. It encodes CASSFGTHDEQYF.

V and J are TRBV9 and TRBJ2-7; D call uncertain. Trimming removed 0 bases at V and 3 bases at J, with 10 bases between. This CDR3 contains 14 residues. The V gene's germline CDR1 is SGDLS and CDR2 YYNGEE. CDR3: CASSVGVGNYEQYF. The CDR3 DNA sequence: TGTGCCAGCAGCGTAGGTGTAGGGAACTACGAGCAGTACTTC.

This chain joins TRBV2 and TRBJ1-6, with TRBD1 matching 8 bases. Trimming took 11 bases from V and 0 from J; bases not matched to a gene: 9. Looked up from germline, CDR1 is SNHLY and CDR2 is FYNNEI. The CDR3 runs 16 residues. In DNA form, the CDR3 reads TGTGCCGGGCGGGGACAGGACTTCTCCTATAATTCACCCCTCCACTTT. Residues: CAGRGQDFSYNSPLHF. Supplemented by reference TRBV2 and TRBJ1-6, the full variable domain reads EPEVTQTPSHQVTQMGQEVILRCVPISNHLYFYWYRQILGQKVEFLVSFYNNEISEKSEIFDDQFSVERPDGSNFTLKIRSTKLEDSAMYFCAGRGQDFSYNSPLHFGNGTRLTVT.

The chain links TRBV11-2 to TRBJ1-2, with 10 bases identical to TRBD1. V lost 2 bases and J lost 7; bases outside the gene matches: 10. CDR1 SGHAT and CDR2 FQNNGV come from the germline V gene. There are 16 residues in the CDR3. The CDR3: CASSLNRDRGRTGYTF. CDR3 DNA: TGTGCCAGCAGCTTAAATAGGGACAGGGGCCGCACTGGCTACACCTTC.

This chain links TRBV6-2 or TRBV6-3 with TRBJ2-3; TRBD1 agrees at 7 bases. Germline V gene data show CDR1 as MNHEY and CDR2 as SVGEGT. The V and J ends lost 2 bases and 0 bases, in that order; junction bases with no gene match: 2. This CDR3 comprises 15 residues. The CDR3 sequence: CASSYGTDSTDTQYF. The CDR3 DNA reads as TGTGCCAGCAGTTACGGGACAGATAGCACAGATACGCAGTATTTT.

This clone has a single count. The J gene is TRBJ2-7, the V gene TRBV9; TRBD2 agrees at 7 bases. The CDR3 totals 16 residues. V lost 2 bases to trimming and J lost 2 bases; unmatched junction nucleotides: 10. The germline V gene encodes CDR1 SGDLS and CDR2 YYNGEE. The CDR3 nucleotides are TGTGCCAGCAGCGTGGGATGGTCTAGCGGTGCCTACGAGCAGTACTTC. Translation: CASSVGWSSGAYEQYF.

Here the CDR3 DNA reads TGTGCCAGCAGTGGAGGGCGTTACGAGCAGTACTTC. Translation: CASSGGRYEQYF. J is TRBJ2-7 and V is TRBV2; D might be TRBD2 (5 bases). V gave up 4 bases and J gave up 4 bases, with 8 bases separating them. CDR1 SNHLY and CDR2 FYNNEI come from the germline V gene. CDR3 length: 12 amino acids.

The V gene is TRBV4-1, the J gene TRBJ1-4; D possibly corresponds to TRBD1 (6 bases). V was clipped by 4 bases and J by 7 bases, with 13 bases between them. The germline V gene has CDR1 MGHRA and CDR2 YSYEKL. This CDR3 has 14 residues. CDR3: CASSRDRLSEKLFF. The DNA for the CDR3 is TGCGCCAGCAGCCGCGACAGGCTTAGTGAAAAACTGTTTTTT.

The chain uses TRBV7-9 and TRBJ1-2; D remains unclear. V lost 1 base to trimming and J lost 3 bases, with 12 bases between them. Germline values: CDR1 SEHNR, CDR2 FQNEAQ (reference sequence). The CDR3 has 15 residues. The DNA of the CDR3 is TGTGCCAGCAGCTTAGTGGGGTTATCGGACTATGGCTACACCTTC. Translation: CASSLVGLSDYGYTF.